The T cell receptor beta chain under discussion was sequenced for a study of shared T cell receptors in the human thymus. Profiled with immunoSEQ multiplex PCR; TCRdb holds only in-frame clones, not every one. The repertoire holds about 660,000 clones, with around 87% as singletons. The ends were cut back, 2 bases at V and 3 bases at J, with 14 bases in the middle. Germline CDR1 and CDR2: SGHAT and FQNNGV. The CDR3 is made up of 15 amino acids. These sequences were also reported in another study, on human thymus T cells. That source notes: Thymic as well as blood repertoires seemed to favor certain V and J genes unevenly.

This clonotype was obtained from a boy younger than two with a congenital heart defect. This chain uses TRBV11-2 with TRBJ2-7; possibly TRBD1 for D (6 bases). The sequenced sample consisted of thymocytes. The CDR3 nucleotides are TGTGCCAGCAGCTTACAAACAGGGTTTCTCTACGAGCAGTACTTC. Its translation: CASSLQTGFLYEQYF.